The 29 T cell receptor beta chains listed next were all sequenced from one sample in a study of PD-L1 blockade in urothelial cancer. Measured with immunoSEQ multiplex PCR; TCRdb has only the in-frame clones, and not every one. The sample lists 70,000 or so clones; less than 90% were seen once. Specimen: PBMCs, collected around atezolizumab (anti-PD-L1) treatment. These receptors originate from a man aged 70 or older with urothelial cancer.

The V and J genes are TRBV6-4 and TRBJ2-1; maybe TRBD2 (6 bases). Per germline, CDR1 MRHNA and CDR2 SNTAGT. The CDR3 contains 15 residues. V gave up 10 bases and J gave up 5 bases, with 21 bases separating them. In DNA form, the CDR3 reads TGTGCCAAAAGGGATAGCGGAGGAGGCGACAATGAGCAGTTCTTC. This sequence encodes CAKRDSGGGDNEQFF.

V is TRBV7-9 and J is TRBJ1-1; no clear D. Trimming removed 5 bases from V and 5 bases from J, with 18 bases in between. CDR3 length equals 15 residues. The V gene's germline CDR1 is SEHNR and CDR2 FQNEAQ (reference sequence). The CDR3 loop is CASSLRTGRLTEAFF. The CDR3 DNA reads TGTGCCAGCAGCCTTCGGACGGGAAGATTGACTGAAGCTTTCTTT.

The chain links TRBV7-2 to TRBJ2-1, with 10 positions matching TRBD2. CDR3 length: 15 amino acids. V dropped 5 bases and J dropped 7; count of bases not matched to a gene: 8. Germline V lookup: CDR1 SGHTA, CDR2 FQGNSA. The CDR3 sequence is CASSRDLAGVNEQFF. The DNA of the CDR3 is TGTGCCAGCAGCCGAGACCTAGCGGGAGTAAATGAGCAGTTCTTC.

The chain links TRBV10-1 to TRBJ1-5; TRBD1 is a possible D gene (5 bases). The CDR3 has 13 residues. CDR1 and CDR2 (germline): WNHNN, SYGVQD (reference sequence). V was shortened by 4 bases and J by 3 bases, with 7 bases between the two germline ends. CDR3 residues: CASSAGPNQPQHF. CDR3 bases: TGCGCCAGCAGTGCAGGGCCCAATCAGCCCCAGCATTTT.

The rearrangement joins TRBV9 to TRBJ2-2, with 13 positions matching TRBD2. The CDR3 is 17 residues long. Germline V gene data show CDR1 as SGDLS and CDR2 as YYNGEE. The V and J ends lost 3 bases and 6 bases, in that order; junction bases with no gene match: 8. CDR3 nucleotides: TGTGCCAGCAGCGCAACTAGCGGGAGGGCCGTGTCCGGGGAGCTGTTTTTT. This codes for CASSATSGRAVSGELFF. Using reference TRBV9 and TRBJ2-2 for the parts outside the CDR3, the full variable domain is DSGVTQTPKHLITATGQRVTLRCSPRSGDLSVYWYQQSLDQGLQFLIQYYNGEERAKGNILERFSAQQFPDLHSELNLSSLELGDSALYFCASSATSGRAVSGELFFGEGSRLTVL.

V and J are TRBV6-5 and TRBJ2-7; TRBD1 is a possible D gene (5 bases). Trimming left V 2 bases short and J 3 bases short, with 8 bases between. Germline CDR1 is MNHEY and CDR2 is SVGAGI. CDR3 length: 13 residues. CDR3 nucleotide sequence: TGTGCCAGCAGTTACCGACAGAGCTACGAGCAGTACTTC. This sequence encodes CASSYRQSYEQYF.

This clone was seen many times. The chain combines TRBV7-9 with TRBJ2-5; 9 nucleotides match TRBD1. The CDR3 contains 14 residues. Germline V gene data show CDR1 as SEHNR and CDR2 as FQNEAQ (reference sequence). V lost 1 base to trimming and J lost 6 bases; unmatched junction nucleotides: 3. CDR3 sequence reads: CASSLGQGVKTQYF. Written as DNA, the CDR3 is TGTGCCAGCAGCTTAGGACAGGGGGTAAAGACCCAGTACTTC.

V usage is TRBV11-3 and J usage is TRBJ2-3; 8 bases fit TRBD2. Germline lookup yields CDR1 SGHNT and CDR2 YENEEA. This CDR3 spans 13 amino acids. Losses at the gene ends were 1 base for V and 14 bases for J; bases not matched to a gene: 8. This chain's CDR3 is CASSLVAGGPSYF. CDR3 DNA sequence: TGTGCCAGCAGCTTAGTTGCGGGAGGCCCCTCGTATTTT.

The count of this clone is one. The J gene is TRBJ2-1, the V gene TRBV20-1; D is uncertain. V was cut by 3 bases and J by 7 bases, with 4 bases left in between. The V gene's germline CDR1 is DFQATT and CDR2 SNEGSKA (reference sequence). The CDR3 extends over 10 amino acids. The CDR3 nucleotides read TGCAGTGCTAGCCGGAATGAGCAGTTCTTC. It translates to CSASRNEQFF.

The chain combines TRBV7-8 with TRBJ2-1; TRBD2 aligns across 12 bases. Germline CDR1 and CDR2: SGHVS and FQNEAQ. The V and J ends lost 1 base and 9 bases, in that order; junction bases with no gene match: 4. The CDR3 length is 15 residues. The CDR3 protein is CASSLGSSGRGEQFF. The CDR3 DNA follows: TGTGCCAGCAGCTTAGGGTCTAGCGGGAGGGGTGAGCAGTTCTTC.

The gene calls are TRBV5-1 and TRBJ2-6, with a possible D match to TRBD1 (6 bases). V was clipped by 4 bases and J by 2 bases, with 13 bases between them. CDR3 length: 16 amino acids. Germline lookup yields CDR1 SGHRS and CDR2 YFSETQ. The CDR3 region is CASSRDTQAGANVLTF. CDR3 coding DNA: TGCGCCAGCAGCCGGGACACCCAGGCTGGGGCCAACGTCCTGACTTTC.

This sequence joins TRBV9 and TRBJ2-2; D is uncertain. The CDR3 totals 14 residues. Deletions cut 6 bases from V and 4 bases from J, with 13 bases between. The germline gives CDR1 SGDLS, CDR2 YYNGEE. The CDR3 coding sequence is TGTGCCAGCACCCTCGACCGAGGCACCGGGGAGCTGTTTTTT. It encodes CASTLDRGTGELFF.

This chain joins TRBV7-2 and TRBJ1-4, with 7 bases fitting TRBD1. This CDR3 comprises 16 residues. CDR1 and CDR2 (germline): SGHTA, FQGNSA. V was pared by 5 bases and J by 5 bases, with 11 bases of the junction left unmatched. Here the CDR3 reads CASSPPGTADNEKLFF. The CDR3, as DNA: TGTGCCAGCAGCCCACCCGGGACAGCAGACAATGAAAAACTGTTTTTT.

The V gene is TRBV27, the J gene TRBJ2-7, with TRBD2 matching over 8 bases. This CDR3 has 13 residues. Germline V gene lookup returns CDR1 MNHEY and CDR2 SMNVEV (reference sequence). V trimming: 10 bases; J trimming: 3 bases; junction bases outside the gene matches: 8. The CDR3 region is CATGLADSYEQYF. The CDR3 DNA sequence: TGTGCCACCGGACTAGCTGATAGCTACGAGCAGTACTTC.

The chain couples TRBV28 to TRBJ2-7; 10 nucleotides agree with TRBD1. The J segment lost 5 bases and the V segment lost 3 bases, leaving 10 bases of the junction unmatched. CDR3 length: 16 residues. Germline V gives CDR1 MDHEN, CDR2 SYDVKM. The CDR3 reads CASSLLPGQGIHEQYF. The CDR3 DNA sequence: TGTGCCAGCAGTTTGCTTCCGGGACAGGGGATACACGAGCAGTACTTC.

This sequence joins TRBV10-2 and TRBJ1-2; D is possibly TRBD1 (5 bases). From germline, CDR1 is WSHSY and CDR2 SAAADI. V was pared by 2 bases and J by 0 bases, with 10 bases between. This CDR3 has 15 residues. The chain's CDR3 is CASSEGAAPNYGYTF. Here the CDR3 DNA reads TGCGCCAGCAGTGAGGGGGCAGCCCCTAACTATGGCTACACCTTC.

This clone was counted between two and nine times. This sequence joins TRBV18 and TRBJ2-1; 7 nucleotides match TRBD1. V lost 2 bases, J lost 8 bases, and 3 bases stayed unmatched. CDR1 and CDR2 (germline): KGHSH, LQKENI. The CDR3 totals 13 residues. CDR3 loop: CASSPRQGDEQFF. CDR3 coding DNA: TGTGCCAGCTCACCAAGACAGGGCGATGAGCAGTTCTTC.

The chain links TRBV19 to TRBJ2-3; TRBD2 agrees at 11 bases. J was trimmed by 0 bases and V by 5 bases; bases with no gene match: 1. The length of the CDR3 is 15 residues. Germline lookup yields CDR1 LNHDA and CDR2 SQIVND (reference sequence). CDR3 sequence (DNA): TGTGCCAGTAGTCGGACTAGCGGGAGCACAGATACGCAGTATTTT. This codes for CASSRTSGSTDTQYF.

Notes on this clone: This sample also contains other DNA sequences that code for the same CDR3. The CDR3 DNA reads as TGCGCCAGCAGCCAAGATATCGGGGAGCTGTTTTTT. Translated: CASSQDIGELFF. This chain connects TRBV4-1 to TRBJ2-2; D call uncertain. Trimming left V 0 bases short and J 7 bases short, with 3 bases between. Germline lookup yields CDR1 MGHRA and CDR2 YSYEKL. This CDR3 region has 12 residues.

The rearrangement links TRBV14 to TRBJ2-3; 11 positions agree with TRBD2. V was clipped by 5 bases and J by 4 bases; unmatched bases: 2. Germline-derived CDR1 and CDR2 are SGHDN and FVKESK. This CDR3 has 14 amino acids. The CDR3: CASSYSGRADTQYF. The CDR3 nucleotides read TGTGCCAGCAGCTATAGCGGGAGGGCAGATACGCAGTATTTT.

The genes are TRBV27 and TRBJ2-1, with 8 bases that match TRBD2. The CDR3 consists of 18 residues. CDR1 is MNHEY, CDR2 SMNVEV, per germline (reference sequence). Trimming removed 2 bases from V and 6 bases from J; junction bases left unmatched: 15. For the CDR3, the DNA is TGTGCCAGCAGTTTAAGAGTTGGCGGGAGGTTCCTGGGCAATGAGCAGTTCTTC. Its translation: CASSLRVGGRFLGNEQFF.

The genes are TRBV19 and TRBJ2-5; 7 nucleotides match TRBD1. The CDR3 sequence is 13 residues long. CDR1 is LNHDA, CDR2 SQIVND, per germline (reference sequence). With 4 bases clipped from V and 5 bases from J, the junction kept 4 bases outside the gene matches. The CDR3 is CASSNRGGETQYF. DNA of the CDR3: TGTGCCAGTAGTAACAGGGGCGGGGAGACCCAGTACTTC.

This chain uses TRBV28 with TRBJ1-2; 10 nucleotides align to TRBD1. After removal of 3 bases from V and 3 bases from J, the junction contained 22 bases not matched to a gene. CDR3 size: 21 residues. Germline CDR1 is MDHEN and CDR2 is SYDVKM. The CDR3 loop is CASSFSPSLKGTGEYYYGYTF. CDR3 DNA: TGTGCCAGCAGTTTTTCCCCCTCATTAAAAGGGACAGGGGAGTATTACTATGGCTACACCTTC.

J is TRBJ2-7 and V is TRBV5-1; tentatively, D is TRBD2 (5 bases). With 4 bases removed from V and 2 bases from J, the gap between germline ends came to 19 bases. Germline CDR1 is SGHRS and CDR2 is YFSETQ. CDR3 length: 16 amino acids. DNA of the CDR3: TGCGCCAGCAGCCCCCTGCGGGTGCGGCTAACCTACGAGCAGTACTTC. It encodes CASSPLRVRLTYEQYF. Filled out from reference TRBV5-1 and TRBJ2-7, the complete variable domain reads KAGVTQTPRYLIKTRGQQVTLSCSPISGHRSVSWYQQTPGQGLQFLFEYFSETQRNKGNFPGRFSGRQFSNSRSEMNVSTLELGDSALYLCASSPLRVRLTYEQYFGPGTRLTVT.

CDR3 region: CASRLRPSPGDTEAFF. CDR3 bases: TGTGCCAGCAGGTTACGGCCCTCGCCGGGAGACACTGAAGCTTTCTTT. The chain employs TRBV27 and TRBJ1-1; D not resolved. Germline-derived CDR1 and CDR2 are MNHEY and SMNVEV (reference sequence). V lost 6 bases to trimming and J lost 3 bases, with 20 bases between them. CDR3 length: 16 residues.

In the case of this clone: The same CDR3 arises from other DNA sequences in this sample as well. The V and J genes are TRBV5-1 and TRBJ2-7; perhaps TRBD2 as D (5 bases). V shed 4 bases and J shed 2 bases, with 10 bases lying between them. The CDR3 runs to 13 residues. The germline V gene has CDR1 SGHRS and CDR2 YFSETQ. The CDR3 reads CASSRGGTYEQYF. The DNA for the CDR3 is TGCGCCAGCAGCCGAGGAGGAACCTACGAGCAGTACTTC.

The table lists this clone with a few counts. The chain is built from TRBV4-2 and TRBJ1-3; no definite D call. CDR3 length: 11 residues. Germline V CDR1 and CDR2: LGHNA, YNFKEQ. V gave up 6 bases and J gave up 4 bases, with 4 bases separating them. The CDR3 nucleotides are TGTGCCAGCAGTCCAGGAAACACCATATATTTT. Protein: CASSPGNTIYF.

The chain joins TRBV18 to TRBJ2-3, with 11 bases identical to TRBD2. Losses at the gene ends were 8 bases for V and 6 bases for J; bases not matched to a gene: 13. Germline V gene sequence: CDR1 KGHSH, CDR2 LQKENI. This CDR3 region has 16 residues. CDR3 amino acids: CASRLLAGVVADTQYF. Here the CDR3 DNA reads TGTGCCAGCCGTTTACTAGCGGGAGTGGTGGCCGATACGCAGTATTTT.

The chain couples TRBV5-1 to TRBJ1-3; 7 nucleotides line up with TRBD1. Per germline, CDR1 SGHRS and CDR2 YFSETQ. The CDR3 is 15 amino acids. Trimming cost V 3 bases and J 0 bases; bases outside gene matches: 3. This CDR3 reads CASSSTGNSGNTIYF. The CDR3, as DNA: TGCGCCAGCAGCTCGACAGGGAACTCTGGAAACACCATATATTTT.